The 27 T cell receptor beta chains given below trace back to one sample, sequenced in a study of T cell repertoires in aging, cancer and after chemotherapy (dated by TCRdb to the late 2010s). TCRdb shows the sequencer as Illumina MiSeq. Rearranged TRB sequences spanning V, D and J segments were amplified in a multiplex touch-down PCR with a mixed TRB-A/B primer pool. Using fastp trimming at Q25 and MiXCR clonotype assembly, TCRdb reanalyzed the public sequencing data and kept in-frame beta chains. When rows share a CDR3 protein, they turn into one entry using the most common DNA and genes. The sample profile shows approximately 6,600 distinct CDR3 sequences; 25% to 35% of them were found once. The ten largest clonotypes hold roughly 70% of the sample. TCR beta rearrangements were amplified from genomic DNA extracted from peripheral blood rather than from sorted cells or RNA. Specimen: blood. The source of these receptors is a human donor with a blood cancer. The donor label of this sample is uncertain.

Within the sample, this clonotype is medium-sized. The chain employs TRBV10-3 and TRBJ2-2; no reliable D call. The germline gives CDR1 ENHRY, CDR2 SYGVKD. Trimming removed 0 bases at V and 5 bases at J, with 7 bases between. CDR3 length: 14 residues. This CDR3 is CAISESRRTGELFF. The DNA of the CDR3 is TGTGCCATCAGTGAGTCGAGGCGGACCGGGGAGCTGTTTTTT.

This clonotype occurred a few times. The rearrangement joins TRBV18 to TRBJ2-7, with a tentative D call TRBD1 (5 bases). This CDR3 has 13 residues. Trimming pared 5 bases from V and 2 bases from J, leaving 10 bases between. The germline gives CDR1 KGHSH, CDR2 LQKENI. CDR3 coding DNA: TGTGCCAGCTCAGCCCCAGGGACCTACGAGCAGTACTTC. Its protein is CASSAPGTYEQYF.

This clonotype was recorded many times. The chain recombines TRBV5-1 with TRBJ2-3; maybe TRBD1 (6 bases). This CDR3 region has 14 residues. Trimming removed 0 bases from V and 2 bases from J, with 7 bases in between. In germline, CDR1 is SGHRS, CDR2 YFSETQ. This CDR3 reads CASSLGQATDTQYF. The DNA of the CDR3 is TGCGCCAGCAGCTTGGGACAGGCCACAGATACGCAGTATTTT.

This clonotype was observed many times. The chain has TRBV6-2 or TRBV6-3 and TRBJ2-6; 9 positions match TRBD1. Germline values: CDR1 MNHEY, CDR2 SVGEGT. The ends lost 5 bases at V and 4 bases at J; junction bases unmatched: 6. This CDR3 is built from 16 residues. The CDR3 loop reads CASSKQGAQGANVLTF. As DNA, the CDR3 is TGTGCCAGCAGTAAACAGGGGGCGCAAGGGGCCAACGTCCTGACTTTC.

This chain uses TRBV18 with TRBJ2-7; the match to TRBD2 covers 9 bases. After removal of 6 bases from V and 2 bases from J, the junction contained 8 bases not matched to a gene. The CDR3 has 15 amino acids. Looked up from germline, CDR1 is KGHSH and CDR2 is LQKENI. The chain's CDR3 is CASSPSAGGPYEQYF. Written as DNA, the CDR3 is TGTGCCAGCTCTCCTAGCGCGGGGGGGCCCTACGAGCAGTACTTC.

The rearrangement uses TRBV4-3 and TRBJ2-1; tentative D call: TRBD2 (6 bases). The CDR3 totals 16 residues. CDR1 is LGHNA and CDR2 is YSLEER in the germline V gene. V gave up 4 bases and J gave up 5 bases, with 18 bases separating them. This CDR3 reads CASSLTGTPRHNEQFF. The CDR3 DNA sequence: TGCGCCAGCAGCCTTACCGGGACTCCTCGACACAATGAGCAGTTCTTC.

Comment on this clonotype: This may arise from a read error, as a much more abundant clone is one base away. The rearrangement links TRBV29-1 to TRBJ1-1, with D unresolved. CDR1 is SQVTM and CDR2 is ANQGSEA in the germline V gene. V lost 6 bases, J lost 6 bases, and 14 bases lay in between. This CDR3 has 12 residues. This CDR3 is CSVSDWVAEAFF. The CDR3 region has the DNA TGCAGCGTATCGGATTGGGTCGCTGAAGCTTTCTTT.

This clonotype came up a few times. CDR3 protein: CASSLAGGKRGYTF. The CDR3 DNA reads TGTGCCAGCAGCTTGGCCGGGGGGAAGAGGGGCTACACCTTC. The rearrangement joins TRBV5-4 to TRBJ1-2; possibly TRBD1 for D (5 bases). Germline values: CDR1 SGHNT, CDR2 YYREEE (reference sequence). The CDR3 consists of 14 residues. V was trimmed by 0 bases and J by 8 bases, leaving 14 bases between them.

This chain links TRBV10-3 with TRBJ2-2; D remains ambiguous. V was pared by 4 bases and J by 4 bases, with 10 bases between. The CDR3 is 14 residues long. CDR1 and CDR2 from the germline V gene are ENHRY and SYGVKD. The CDR3 bases are TGTGCCATCAGTGGGGTTACGGGCACCGGGGAGCTGTTTTTT. Protein product: CAISGVTGTGELFF.

CDR3 DNA sequence: TGCGCCAGCAGCTCGCATCCCTCCTACGAGCAGTACTTC. Amino acid sequence: CASSSHPSYEQYF. V gene TRBV5-1 combines with J gene TRBJ2-7; D gene unclear. The CDR3 has 13 amino acids. Germline V gives CDR1 SGHRS, CDR2 YFSETQ. Trimming cost V 3 bases and J 0 bases, with 7 bases left between them.

The chain carries TRBV5-6 and TRBJ2-3; TRBD2 is a possible D gene (5 bases). With 7 bases removed from V and 4 bases from J, the gap between germline ends came to 16 bases. The CDR3 consists of 14 residues. Germline V CDR1 and CDR2: SGHDT, YYEEEE. This chain's CDR3 is CASSQLDGSDTQYF. DNA for the CDR3: TGTGCCAGCTCACAACTAGATGGTTCAGATACGCAGTATTTT.

CDR3 sequence (DNA): TGTGCCAGCACCTCTACAGCGCCCTACGAGCAGTACTTC. Amino acids: CASTSTAPYEQYF. The chain combines TRBV6-5 with TRBJ2-7; unclear D gene. CDR3 length: 13 residues. CDR1 and CDR2 from the germline V gene are MNHEY and SVGAGI. Trimming pared 7 bases from V and 2 bases from J, leaving 12 bases between.

This clonotype turned up a few times. This chain joins TRBV15 and TRBJ2-1; 8 bases align to TRBD2. This CDR3 is built from 16 residues. Germline assignment: CDR1 LNHNV and CDR2 YYDKDF (reference sequence). With 6 bases clipped from V and 0 bases from J, the junction kept 7 bases outside the gene matches. CDR3 nucleotide sequence: TGTGCCACCAGAAGTTCTCGGGGGGGCTCCTACAATGAGCAGTTCTTC. It yields the protein CATRSSRGGSYNEQFF.

The chain uses TRBV20-1 and TRBJ1-5; a weak D match, TRBD1 (5 bases). Trimming stripped 6 bases from V and 4 bases from J, with 13 bases between. This CDR3 contains 13 residues. The germline CDR1 and CDR2 sequences are DFQATT and SNEGSKA (reference sequence). The CDR3 loop reads CSAEAGANQPQHF. The CDR3 coding sequence is TGCAGTGCCGAAGCCGGGGCTAATCAGCCCCAGCATTTT.

The chain is built from TRBV18 and TRBJ1-5; D gene uncertain. Trimming left V 6 bases short and J 4 bases short, with 16 bases between. This CDR3 spans 15 amino acids. Germline CDR1 is KGHSH and CDR2 is LQKENI. The CDR3 bases are TGTGCCAGCTCCTCTGAGAAGCGCCCGAATCAGCCCCAGCATTTT. Translated: CASSSEKRPNQPQHF.

This clonotype was found a few times. The J gene is TRBJ2-3, the V gene TRBV18; 7 bases match TRBD2. J lost 4 bases, V lost 6 bases, and 1 base had no gene match. The CDR3 runs to 12 residues. The germline V gene has CDR1 KGHSH and CDR2 LQKENI. The CDR3 here is CASSRGADTQYF. In DNA, the CDR3 is TGTGCCAGCTCCCGGGGGGCAGATACGCAGTATTTT.

Relative to its sample, this clonotype is medium-sized (0.01 to 0.1%). The chain employs TRBV29-1 and TRBJ1-2; D might be TRBD1 (5 bases). V was shortened by 1 base and J by 4 bases, with 7 bases between the two germline ends. Germline CDR1 and CDR2: SQVTM and ANQGSEA. This CDR3 contains 12 residues. This chain's CDR3 is CSVEGDLYGYTF. The CDR3 bases are TGCAGCGTTGAAGGGGACCTCTATGGCTACACCTTC.

In the case of this clonotype: This may be a read error, as it is one base from a much larger clone. This chain uses TRBV27 with TRBJ2-5, with D uncertain. Looked up from germline, CDR1 is MNHEY and CDR2 is SMNVEV (reference sequence). The CDR3 runs 12 residues. Trimming shortened V by 8 bases and J by 1 base, and 8 bases separated the two germline ends. CDR3 nucleotide sequence: TGTGCCAGCGGTCCGTCCCAAGAGACCCAGTACTTC. Its translation: CASGPSQETQYF.

DNA of the CDR3: TGTGCCAGCAGTTACTCGGACTACACCTTAGCCAAAAACATTCAGTACTTC. The encoded protein is CASSYSDYTLAKNIQYF. This chain joins TRBV27 and TRBJ2-4; TRBD2 might be the D (6 bases). Germline values: CDR1 MNHEY, CDR2 SMNVEV (reference sequence). This CDR3 has 17 amino acids. V lost 4 bases and J lost 0, with 16 bases in between.

V gene TRBV10-1 combines with J gene TRBJ2-2; 8 nucleotides agree with TRBD1. This CDR3 has 15 residues. Germline values: CDR1 WNHNN, CDR2 SYGVQD (reference sequence). V lost 10 bases and J lost 2; bases outside the gene matches: 9. Here the CDR3 DNA reads TGCGCCACCTCGGACAGGGTCGCCAACACCGGGGAGCTGTTTTTT. It specifies CATSDRVANTGELFF.

The rearrangement uses TRBV6-2 or TRBV6-3 and TRBJ1-5; no definite D call. V lost 5 bases and J 7 bases, leaving 9 bases between the germline ends. Looked up from germline, CDR1 is MNHEY and CDR2 is SVGEGT. The CDR3 is 12 amino acids. The CDR3 DNA sequence: TGTGCCAGCAGTAGTATGGGGCAGCCCCAGCATTTT. Its translation: CASSSMGQPQHF.

This clonotype is medium-sized (0.01 to 0.1%) within its sample. The chain couples TRBV18 to TRBJ1-6; unclear D gene. Trimming took 3 bases from V and 9 from J, leaving 9 bases between them. This CDR3 spans 13 amino acids. Per the germline V gene, CDR1 is KGHSH and CDR2 is LQKENI. The CDR3 region has the DNA TGTGCCAGCTCACCTCGCAGCGGTTCACCCCTCCACTTT. Amino acid sequence: CASSPRSGSPLHF.

CDR3 region: CASSIIRVSSNQPQHF. CDR3 bases: TGTGCCAGTAGTATCATAAGGGTCTCTAGCAATCAGCCCCAGCATTTT. V and J are TRBV19 and TRBJ1-5; D is unclear. The CDR3 runs 16 residues. Trimming stripped 3 bases from V and 0 bases from J, with 12 bases between. Germline V gene lookup returns CDR1 LNHDA and CDR2 SQIVND (reference sequence).

The chain recombines TRBV7-9 with TRBJ2-1; D unclear. Germline V gene sequence: CDR1 SEHNR, CDR2 FQNEAQ (reference sequence). Trimming removed 8 bases from V and 2 bases from J, with 4 bases in between. The CDR3 sequence is 11 residues long. The CDR3 here is CASGTYNEQFF. DNA for the CDR3: TGTGCCAGCGGTACCTACAATGAGCAGTTCTTC. Full variable domain (remainder filled in from reference TRBV7-9 and TRBJ2-1): DTGVSQNPRHKITKRGQNVTFRCDPISEHNRLYWYRQTLGQGPEFLTYFQNEAQLEKSRLLSDRFSAERPKGSFSTLEIQRTEQGDSAMYLCASGTYNEQFFGPGTRLTVL.

The chain joins TRBV4-1 to TRBJ2-5, with 9 positions matching TRBD2. Trimming at V came to 4 bases and at J to 2 bases, leaving 5 bases not matched to a gene. The CDR3 totals 15 residues. CDR1 and CDR2 from the germline V gene are MGHRA and YSYEKL. DNA for the CDR3: TGCGCCAGCAGCCCATTAGCGGGGGAGCAAGAGACCCAGTACTTC. Translated: CASSPLAGEQETQYF.

The chain joins TRBV5-8 to TRBJ2-3; the D is unclear. Per germline, CDR1 SGHTS and CDR2 YDEGEE. This CDR3 contains 16 residues. Trimming took 4 bases from V and 3 from J, leaving 18 bases between them. The CDR3 region is CASSTKTLKATDTQYF. Written as DNA, the CDR3 is TGTGCCAGCAGCACAAAGACTCTCAAGGCGACAGATACGCAGTATTTT.

This rearrangement joins TRBV30 to TRBJ2-3, with D hard to call. Per germline, CDR1 GTSNPN and CDR2 SVGIG (reference sequence). Trimming shortened V by 1 base and J by 0 bases, and 11 bases separated the two germline ends. The CDR3 contains 15 residues. The CDR3 sequence: CAWSAGVASTDTQYF. For the CDR3, the DNA is TGTGCCTGGAGTGCGGGTGTCGCTAGCACAGATACGCAGTATTTT.